The 2 T cell receptor beta chains below come from one sample, sequenced in a study of cytomegalovirus exposure and HLA in healthy donors. Generated by immunoSEQ multiplex PCR, the TCRdb table keeps only in-frame clones and is missing some. The data hold some 170,000 clones, with 85% observed a single time. The sequencing sample was made of PBMCs. These receptor sequences come from a man younger than 40 in good health and CMV-seropositive.

There are a few counts of this clone. The V gene is TRBV27, the J gene TRBJ1-2, with TRBD1 matching over 9 bases. J gave up 3 bases and V 9 bases, and 11 bases lay outside the gene matches. Germline assignment: CDR1 MNHEY and CDR2 SMNVEV (reference sequence). The length of the CDR3 is 15 residues. The CDR3 sequence: CASTSMGQGDYGYTF. In nucleotides, the CDR3 is TGTGCCAGTACCTCCATGGGACAGGGCGACTATGGCTACACCTTC.

This clone was counted a single time. The chain carries TRBV7-2 and TRBJ1-2, with 8 bases aligning to TRBD1. Germline values: CDR1 SGHTA, CDR2 FQGNSA. The CDR3 is 17 residues long. The trim removed 4 bases at V and 3 bases at J, leaving 13 bases unmatched. CDR3 in amino acids: CASSSTDRAIVDYGYTF. The CDR3 nucleotides are TGTGCCAGCAGCTCGACGGACAGGGCAATTGTGGACTATGGCTACACCTTC.